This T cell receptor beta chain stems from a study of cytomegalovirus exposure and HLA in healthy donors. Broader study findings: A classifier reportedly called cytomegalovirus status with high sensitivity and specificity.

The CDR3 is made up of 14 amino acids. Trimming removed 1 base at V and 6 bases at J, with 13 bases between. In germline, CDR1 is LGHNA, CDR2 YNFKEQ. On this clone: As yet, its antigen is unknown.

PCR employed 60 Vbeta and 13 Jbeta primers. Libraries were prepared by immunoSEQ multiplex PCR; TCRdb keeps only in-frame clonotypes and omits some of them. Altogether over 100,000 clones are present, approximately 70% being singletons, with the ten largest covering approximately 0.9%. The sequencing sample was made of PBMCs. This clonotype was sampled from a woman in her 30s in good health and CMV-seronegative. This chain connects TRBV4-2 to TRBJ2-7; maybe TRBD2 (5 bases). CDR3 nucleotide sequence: TGTGCCAGCAGCCAAGGAGGGCTAGGAGCCGAGCAGTACTTC. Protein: CASSQGGLGAEQYF.